This TCR beta chain comes out of a study of T cells in Graves' hyperthyroidism and ophthalmopathy. The germline gives CDR1 SGDLS, CDR2 YYNGEE. This CDR3 is built from 15 residues. J was trimmed by 3 bases and V by 4 bases; bases with no gene match: 8. Amplification targeted TCR beta CDR3 regions from RNA transcripts. Using the HTBI primer set, a first-round RT-PCR was run on the TCR CDR3. TCRdb redid the calling of the multiplex PCR reads with MiXCR, one entry per CDR3 protein. The table has about 380,000 distinct CDR3 sequences, roughly 14% seen once. Study conclusions and caveats: In validation, the model predicted ophthalmopathy. These predictions came a median about 6.5 months before onset. Most thyroid clonotypes expanded above 0.001 appeared in blood too.

This clonotype has more than one count but fewer than ten. Its antigen is as yet unknown. Researchers defined stable Graves' hyperthyroidism as no ophthalmopathy progression within 18 months. The source is a woman aged 60-70 years with Graves' hyperthyroidism. The V call is TRBV9, the J call TRBJ2-7, with 9 nucleotides matching TRBD2. The sequencing sample was made of blood. CDR3 nucleotide sequence: TGTGCCAGCAGCCACTTTGGGCGGGAGGGCTACGAGCAGTACTTC. Translated, it gives CASSHFGREGYEQYF.